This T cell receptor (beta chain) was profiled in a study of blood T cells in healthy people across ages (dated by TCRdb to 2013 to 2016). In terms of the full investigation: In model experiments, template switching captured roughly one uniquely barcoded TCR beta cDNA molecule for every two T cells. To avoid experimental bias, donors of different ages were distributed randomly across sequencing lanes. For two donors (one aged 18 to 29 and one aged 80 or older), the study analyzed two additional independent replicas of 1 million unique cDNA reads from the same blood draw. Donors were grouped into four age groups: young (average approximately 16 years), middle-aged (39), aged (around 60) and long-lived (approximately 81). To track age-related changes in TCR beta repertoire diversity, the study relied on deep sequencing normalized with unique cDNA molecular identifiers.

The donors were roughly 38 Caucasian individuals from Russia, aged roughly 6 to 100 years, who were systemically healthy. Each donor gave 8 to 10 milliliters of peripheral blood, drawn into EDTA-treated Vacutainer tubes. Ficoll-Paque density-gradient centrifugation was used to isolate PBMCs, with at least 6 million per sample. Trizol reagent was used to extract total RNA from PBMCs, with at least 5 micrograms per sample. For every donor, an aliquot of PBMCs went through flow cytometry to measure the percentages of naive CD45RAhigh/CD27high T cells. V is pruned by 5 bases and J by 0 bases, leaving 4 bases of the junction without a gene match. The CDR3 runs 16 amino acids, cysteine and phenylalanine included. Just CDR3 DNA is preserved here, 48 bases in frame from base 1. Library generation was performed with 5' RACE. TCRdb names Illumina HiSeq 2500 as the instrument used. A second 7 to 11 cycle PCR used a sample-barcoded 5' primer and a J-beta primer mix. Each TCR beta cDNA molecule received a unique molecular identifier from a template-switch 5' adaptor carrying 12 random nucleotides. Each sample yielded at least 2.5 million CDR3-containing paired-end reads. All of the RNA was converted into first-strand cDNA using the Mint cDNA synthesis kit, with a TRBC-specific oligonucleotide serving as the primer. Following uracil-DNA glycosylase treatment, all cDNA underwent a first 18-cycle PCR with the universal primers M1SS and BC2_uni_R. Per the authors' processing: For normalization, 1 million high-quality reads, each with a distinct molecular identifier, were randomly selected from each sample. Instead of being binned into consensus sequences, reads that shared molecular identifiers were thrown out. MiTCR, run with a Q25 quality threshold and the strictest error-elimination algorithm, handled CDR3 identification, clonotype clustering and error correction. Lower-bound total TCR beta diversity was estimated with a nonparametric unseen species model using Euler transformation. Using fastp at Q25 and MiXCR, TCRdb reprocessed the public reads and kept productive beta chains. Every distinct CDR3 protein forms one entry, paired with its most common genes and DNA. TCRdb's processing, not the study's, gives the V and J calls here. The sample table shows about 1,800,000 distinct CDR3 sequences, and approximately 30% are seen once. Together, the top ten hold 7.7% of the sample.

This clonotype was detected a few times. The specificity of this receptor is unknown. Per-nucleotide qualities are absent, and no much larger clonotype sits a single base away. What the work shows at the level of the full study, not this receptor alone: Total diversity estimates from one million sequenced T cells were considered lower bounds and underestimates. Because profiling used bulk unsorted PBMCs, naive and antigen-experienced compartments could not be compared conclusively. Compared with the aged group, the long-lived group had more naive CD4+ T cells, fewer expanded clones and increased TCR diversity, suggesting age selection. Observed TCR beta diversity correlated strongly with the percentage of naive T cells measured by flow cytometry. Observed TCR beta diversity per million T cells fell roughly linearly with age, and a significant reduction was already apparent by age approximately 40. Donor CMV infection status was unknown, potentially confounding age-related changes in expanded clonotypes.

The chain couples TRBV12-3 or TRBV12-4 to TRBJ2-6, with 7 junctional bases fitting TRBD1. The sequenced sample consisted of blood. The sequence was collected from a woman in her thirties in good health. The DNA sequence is TGTGCCAGCAGTGGGGGACAGTCCTCTGGGGCCAACGTCCTGACTTTC. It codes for CASSGGQSSGANVLTF.